This T cell receptor (beta chain) was profiled in a study of blood T cell repertoires in COVID-19. Study overall: Specimens from acute and convalescent COVID-19 originated in the United States, Italy and Spain. Sample material is recorded as cDNA or gDNA derived from T cells, B-cell-depleted T cells, or PBMCs.

The CDR3 is 14 residues long. Per the germline V gene, CDR1 is SNHLY and CDR2 is FYNNEI. The V and J ends lost 3 bases and 6 bases, in that order; junction bases with no gene match: 4. TCRdb's copy holds only in-frame clones and misses some; the assay was immunoSEQ multiplex PCR. The sample gives tens of thousands of clones, around 87% of which show up once; 6.5% to 8% is in the top ten. The rearrangement joins TRBV2 to TRBJ1-1; 10 nucleotides agree with TRBD1. The sample comprised peripheral blood. This receptor was identified in a human donor with active COVID-19. The donor label of this sample is uncertain. This chain's CDR3 is CASSEGQGKPEAFF. The CDR3 DNA follows: TGTGCCAGCAGTGAGGGACAGGGGAAGCCTGAAGCTTTCTTT.